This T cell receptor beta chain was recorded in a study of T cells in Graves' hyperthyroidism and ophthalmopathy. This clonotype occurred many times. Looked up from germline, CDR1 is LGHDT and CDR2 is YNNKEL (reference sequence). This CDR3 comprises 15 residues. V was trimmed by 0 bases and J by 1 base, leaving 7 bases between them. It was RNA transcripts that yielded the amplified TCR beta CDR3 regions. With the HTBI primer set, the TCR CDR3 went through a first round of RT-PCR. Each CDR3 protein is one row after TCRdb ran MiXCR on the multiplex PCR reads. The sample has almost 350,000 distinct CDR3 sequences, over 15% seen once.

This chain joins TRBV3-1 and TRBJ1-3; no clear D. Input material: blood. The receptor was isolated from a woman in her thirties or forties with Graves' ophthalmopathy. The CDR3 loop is CASSQEIGSGNTIYF. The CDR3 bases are TGTGCCAGCAGCCAAGAGATCGGATCTGGAAACACCATATATTTT.